The next 11 T cell receptor beta chains were all read from a single sample in a study of blood T cell repertoires in COVID-19. Repertoires were generated with immunoSEQ multiplex PCR, while TCRdb's copy carries only in-frame clones and drops some. Seen here are tens of thousands of clones, about 90% observed once, and the top ten hold approximately 8%. The sequenced material came from peripheral blood. Receptors were obtained from a man in his sixties with active COVID-19.

The chain employs TRBV28 and TRBJ2-2; D might be TRBD2 (6 bases). Trimming took 7 bases from V and 4 from J, leaving 7 bases between them. Germline loops: CDR1 MDHEN, CDR2 SYDVKM. The CDR3 has 12 residues. The CDR3 region has the DNA TGTGCCAGCAACGGGGGCACCGGGGAGCTGTTTTTT. It yields the protein CASNGGTGELFF. Full variable domain (missing parts from reference TRBV28 and TRBJ2-2): DVKVTQSSRYLVKRTGEKVFLECVQDMDHENMFWYRQDPGLGLRLIYFSYDVKMKEKGDIPEGYSVSREKKERFSLILESASTNQTSMYLCASNGGTGELFFGEGSRLTVL.

The chain couples TRBV14 to TRBJ1-6; 7 nucleotides align to TRBD1. V shed 1 base and J 8 bases; nucleotides not matched to a gene: 5. The germline V gene encodes CDR1 SGHDN and CDR2 FVKESK. This CDR3 has 15 amino acids. This CDR3 reads CASSQVDRLDSPLHF. The CDR3 DNA sequence: TGTGCCAGCAGCCAAGTGGACAGGTTGGATTCACCCCTCCACTTT.

The chain recombines TRBV18 with TRBJ2-1; possibly TRBD2 for D (5 bases). This CDR3 spans 17 amino acids. Germline lookup yields CDR1 KGHSH and CDR2 LQKENI. The germline V and J ends were trimmed by 0 bases and 0 bases, with 12 bases remaining between them. The CDR3 DNA sequence: TGTGCCAGCTCACCACCTTTAGCGCAAAGCTCCTACAATGAGCAGTTCTTC. It codes for CASSPPLAQSSYNEQFF. Drawing the rest from reference TRBV18 and TRBJ2-1, the complete variable domain is NAGVMQNPRHLVRRRGQEARLRCSPMKGHSHVYWYRQLPEEGLKFMVYLQKENIIDESGMPKERFSAEFPKEGPSILRIQQVVRGDSAAYFCASSPPLAQSSYNEQFFGPGTRLTVL.

Only a few counts were recorded for this clone. The chain combines TRBV27 with TRBJ2-7; 8 bases are shared with TRBD2. The germline CDR1 and CDR2 sequences are MNHEY and SMNVEV (reference sequence). The CDR3 has 15 amino acids. J lost 5 bases, V lost 6 bases, and 12 bases had no gene match. The CDR3 nucleotides read TGTGCCAGCAGAAGGGGAGCTAGCGGGCCCCACGAGCAGTACTTC. Its translation is CASRRGASGPHEQYF.

The rearrangement links TRBV14 to TRBJ2-5; D not resolved. The CDR3 consists of 13 residues. CDR1 and CDR2 from the germline V gene are SGHDN and FVKESK. Trimming pared 1 base from V and 5 bases from J, leaving 8 bases between. The CDR3 DNA follows: TGTGCCAGCAGCCAAGGGGTCGGGGAGACCCAGTACTTC. The encoded protein is CASSQGVGETQYF.

This chain connects TRBV7-2 to TRBJ2-2; D not certain. This CDR3 is 14 amino acids long. Germline CDR1 reads SGHTA; CDR2 reads FQGNSA. Deletions cut 5 bases from V and 0 bases from J, with 7 bases between. CDR3 in amino acids: CASSTYTNTGELFF. The CDR3 DNA follows: TGTGCCAGCAGCACCTATACGAACACCGGGGAGCTGTTTTTT.

V gene TRBV9 combines with J gene TRBJ2-3; D call uncertain. Germline V gene sequence: CDR1 SGDLS, CDR2 YYNGEE. The CDR3 length is 16 residues. The V and J ends lost 3 bases and 0 bases respectively, with 14 bases between them. CDR3 sequence reads: CASSGTTGLSTDTQYF. The DNA for the CDR3 is TGTGCCAGCAGCGGCACTACCGGCCTTAGCACAGATACGCAGTATTTT.

V gene TRBV19 combines with J gene TRBJ2-3, with 11 bases lining up with TRBD1. CDR3 length equals 15 residues. The V segment lost 7 bases and the J segment 2 bases; nucleotides outside the gene matches: 5. Germline V gives CDR1 LNHDA, CDR2 SQIVND (reference sequence). This CDR3 reads CASKKDRGLTDTQYF. In DNA form, the CDR3 reads TGTGCCAGTAAAAAGGACAGGGGGCTCACAGATACGCAGTATTTT.

The DNA for the CDR3 is TGTGCCAGCAGGCGGGGGGAGGGATTTGCTGAAGCTTTCTTT. Translating it yields CASRRGEGFAEAFF. The chain is built from TRBV27 and TRBJ1-1; perhaps TRBD1 as D (5 bases). Trimming took 6 bases from V and 6 from J, leaving 17 bases between them. The germline CDR1 and CDR2 sequences are MNHEY and SMNVEV (reference sequence). This CDR3 region has 14 residues.

The rearrangement links TRBV5-4 to TRBJ2-7; 7 bases line up with TRBD1. Germline V gene lookup returns CDR1 SGHNT and CDR2 YYREEE (reference sequence). This CDR3 is 17 amino acids long. The V gene end was trimmed by 4 bases and the J gene end by 5 bases; junction bases not matched to a gene: 18. The DNA of the CDR3 is TGTGCCAGCAGCACCTTTGGTGGCACAGGGGCAGAGCACGAGCAGTACTTC. It specifies CASSTFGGTGAEHEQYF.

V and J are TRBV5-6 and TRBJ2-7; D ambiguous. The CDR3 spans 13 residues. Germline V lookup: CDR1 SGHDT, CDR2 YYEEEE. Between the trimmed V and J ends, which lost 0 bases and 3 bases, there was a span of 7 bases. The CDR3 is CASSLDGYYEQYF. In DNA, the CDR3 is TGTGCCAGCAGCTTGGACGGGTACTACGAGCAGTACTTC. The full variable domain, in which reference TRBV5-6 and TRBJ2-7 provide the parts outside the CDR3, is DAGVTQSPTHLIKTRGQQVTLRCSPKSGHDTVSWYQQALGQGPQFIFQYYEEEERQRGNFPDRFSGHQFPNYSSELNVNALLLGDSALYLCASSLDGYYEQYFGPGTRLTVT.